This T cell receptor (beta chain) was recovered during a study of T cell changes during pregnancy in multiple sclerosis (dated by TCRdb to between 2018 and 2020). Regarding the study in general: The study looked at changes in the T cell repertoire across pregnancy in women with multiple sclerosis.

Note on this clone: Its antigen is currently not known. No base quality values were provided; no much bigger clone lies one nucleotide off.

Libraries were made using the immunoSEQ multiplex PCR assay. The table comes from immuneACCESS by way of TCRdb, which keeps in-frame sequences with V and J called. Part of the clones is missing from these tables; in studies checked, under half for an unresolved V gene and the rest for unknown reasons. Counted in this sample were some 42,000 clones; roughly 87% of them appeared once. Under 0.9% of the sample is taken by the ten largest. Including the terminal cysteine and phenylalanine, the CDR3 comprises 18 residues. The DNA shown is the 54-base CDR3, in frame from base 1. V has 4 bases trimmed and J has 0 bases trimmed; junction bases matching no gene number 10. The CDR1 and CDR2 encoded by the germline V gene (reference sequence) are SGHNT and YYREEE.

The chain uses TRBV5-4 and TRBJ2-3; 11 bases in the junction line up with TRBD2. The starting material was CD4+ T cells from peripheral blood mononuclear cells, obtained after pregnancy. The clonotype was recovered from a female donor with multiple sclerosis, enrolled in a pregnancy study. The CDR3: CASSLTSGADSSTDTQYF. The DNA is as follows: TGTGCCAGCAGCCTGACTAGCGGGGCCGATTCTAGCACAGATACGCAGTATTTT.